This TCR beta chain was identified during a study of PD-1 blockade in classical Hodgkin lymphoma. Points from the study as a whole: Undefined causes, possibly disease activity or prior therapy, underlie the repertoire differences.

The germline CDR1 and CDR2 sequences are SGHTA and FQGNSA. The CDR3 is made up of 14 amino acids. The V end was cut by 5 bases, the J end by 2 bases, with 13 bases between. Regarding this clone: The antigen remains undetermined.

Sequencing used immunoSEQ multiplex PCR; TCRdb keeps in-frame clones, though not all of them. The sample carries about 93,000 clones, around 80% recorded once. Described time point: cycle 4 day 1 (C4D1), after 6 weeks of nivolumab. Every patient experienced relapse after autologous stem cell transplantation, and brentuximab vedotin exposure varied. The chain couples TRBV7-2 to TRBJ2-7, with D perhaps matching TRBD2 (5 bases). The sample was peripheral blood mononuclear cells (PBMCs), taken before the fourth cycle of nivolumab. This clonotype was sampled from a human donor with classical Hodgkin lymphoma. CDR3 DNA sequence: TGTGCCAGCAGCCCTGACGGGGTCCCCTACGAGCAGTACTTC. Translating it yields CASSPDGVPYEQYF.